The 19 T cell receptor beta chains below all came from one sample that was sequenced in a study of cytomegalovirus exposure and HLA in healthy donors. The protocol was immunoSEQ multiplex PCR, while the TCRdb copy is restricted to in-frame clones and leaves out a portion. In the table there are 100,000 to 120,000 clones, roughly 89% of which are singletons. Sample: PBMCs. The source is a woman aged 18-30 years in good health and CMV-seronegative.

This chain uses TRBV6-4 with TRBJ2-5, with 8 bases lining up with TRBD2. Germline CDR1 MRHNA, CDR2 SNTAGT. With V trimmed by 9 bases and J by 2 bases, 8 bases remained unmatched. This CDR3 is 14 amino acids long. The CDR3 bases are TGTGCCAGGGGAGCGGGAGAGGAACAAGAGACCCAGTACTTC. Translating gives CARGAGEEQETQYF.

This clone occurred once. The gene calls are TRBV30 and TRBJ2-5, with TRBD1 matching 8 bases. The V segment lost 3 bases and the J segment 1 base; nucleotides outside the gene matches: 4. The germline V gene has CDR1 GTSNPN and CDR2 SVGIG (reference sequence). The CDR3 has 14 amino acids. The chain's CDR3 is CAWSEGQAQETQYF. In DNA form, the CDR3 reads TGTGCCTGGAGCGAGGGACAGGCCCAAGAGACCCAGTACTTC.

The chain is built from TRBV5-1 and TRBJ2-3, with 8 positions matching TRBD2. J was trimmed by 5 bases and V by 0 bases; bases with no gene match: 8. The CDR3 contains 16 residues. The germline gives CDR1 SGHRS, CDR2 YFSETQ. CDR3 loop: CASSLVIGGAQDTQYF. CDR3 coding DNA: TGCGCCAGCAGCTTGGTCATCGGGGGGGCCCAAGATACGCAGTATTTT.

Concerning this clone itself: Different DNA sequences within this sample yield the same CDR3. The chain links TRBV6-5 to TRBJ1-2, with a weak D call TRBD1 (6 bases). V lost 4 bases and J 2 bases, leaving 11 bases between the germline ends. The CDR3 runs 14 residues. Germline V gene sequence: CDR1 MNHEY, CDR2 SVGAGI. The CDR3 sequence: CASSSPTGNYGYTF. The CDR3 region has the DNA TGTGCCAGCAGTTCCCCGACAGGAAACTATGGCTACACCTTC.

Only one count was recorded for this clone. The chain combines TRBV27 with TRBJ2-7; 9 nucleotides agree with TRBD1. The CDR3 runs to 14 residues. Germline CDR1 is MNHEY and CDR2 is SMNVEV (reference sequence). Trimming cost V 5 bases and J 3 bases; bases outside gene matches: 5. The chain's CDR3 is CASSMDRGFYEQYF. CDR3 in DNA: TGTGCCAGCAGTATGGACAGGGGCTTCTACGAGCAGTACTTC.

This chain uses TRBV28 with TRBJ2-2; TRBD2 aligns across 11 bases. Germline CDR1 is MDHEN and CDR2 is SYDVKM. The CDR3 has 17 amino acids. With 4 bases clipped from V and 5 bases from J, the junction kept 9 bases outside the gene matches. CDR3 bases: TGTGCCAGCAGTTCTGCGCCGGGACTAGCGGATACCGGGGAGCTGTTTTTT. Translating it yields CASSSAPGLADTGELFF.

The chain recombines TRBV28 with TRBJ2-7; D call uncertain. The V gene lost 1 base and the J gene lost 1 base, with 5 bases spanning the gap. This CDR3 spans 13 amino acids. Germline V CDR1 and CDR2: MDHEN, SYDVKM. This CDR3 is CASSLSLSYEQYF. The CDR3 DNA sequence: TGTGCCAGCAGTTTATCCCTATCCTACGAGCAGTACTTC.

This chain joins TRBV7-3 and TRBJ2-1; D might be TRBD1 (5 bases). The germline gives CDR1 SGHTA, CDR2 FQGTGA. Trimming stripped 4 bases from V and 1 base from J, with 11 bases between. The CDR3 is 15 amino acids. The CDR3 loop is CASSSTGHSYNEQFF. CDR3 nucleotide sequence: TGTGCCAGCAGCTCTACTGGACATTCCTACAATGAGCAGTTCTTC.

The rearrangement joins TRBV5-1 to TRBJ2-7, with a possible D match to TRBD1 (5 bases). There are 15 residues in the CDR3. Trimming removed 4 bases from V and 2 bases from J, with 16 bases in between. The germline V gene has CDR1 SGHRS and CDR2 YFSETQ. The CDR3 spells CASSPADSSPYEQYF. In nucleotides, the CDR3 is TGCGCCAGCAGCCCAGCAGACAGTTCTCCCTACGAGCAGTACTTC.

The DNA for the CDR3 is TGTGCCAGCAGTCTGACAGGCCCGTTTGGCTACACCTTC. This gives the protein CASSLTGPFGYTF. The genes are TRBV27 and TRBJ1-2; tentative D call: TRBD1 (6 bases). V was shortened by 5 bases and J by 7 bases, with 14 bases between the two germline ends. Germline V lookup: CDR1 MNHEY, CDR2 SMNVEV (reference sequence). This CDR3 region has 13 residues.

The rearrangement links TRBV30 to TRBJ2-7, with 9 bases aligning to TRBD1. The CDR3 has 14 residues. CDR1 and CDR2 (germline): GTSNPN, SVGIG (reference sequence). The V and J ends lost 5 bases and 1 base, in that order; junction bases with no gene match: 6. CDR3 amino acids: CAWEPGQGSYEQYF. Here the CDR3 DNA reads TGTGCCTGGGAACCGGGACAGGGATCCTACGAGCAGTACTTC.

V and J are TRBV4-3 and TRBJ2-3; 8 bases fit TRBD2. CDR1 LGHNA and CDR2 YSLEER come from the germline V gene. V trimming: 4 bases; J trimming: 5 bases; junction bases outside the gene matches: 11. The CDR3 consists of 16 residues. The CDR3, as DNA: TGCGCCAGCAGCCCCCCGGGAAGCGGGAGCGTAGATACGCAGTATTTT. Translated: CASSPPGSGSVDTQYF.

The chain recombines TRBV11-2 with TRBJ2-7; D is uncertain. V was pared by 0 bases and J by 2 bases, with 11 bases between. The germline V gene has CDR1 SGHAT and CDR2 FQNNGV. The CDR3 sequence is 15 residues long. The DNA for the CDR3 is TGTGCCAGCAGCTTAGATCGGAACAGCCCCTACGAGCAGTACTTC. It specifies CASSLDRNSPYEQYF. The full variable domain, rest sourced from reference TRBV11-2 and TRBJ2-7, is EAGVAQSPRYKIIEKRQSVAFWCNPISGHATLYWYQQILGQGPKLLIQFQNNGVVDDSQLPKDRFSAERLKGVDSTLKIQPAKLEDSAVYLCASSLDRNSPYEQYFGPGTRLTVT.

The J gene is TRBJ2-2, the V gene TRBV30, with D perhaps TRBD2 (6 bases). V was pared by 5 bases and J by 9 bases, with 10 bases between. In germline, CDR1 is GTSNPN, CDR2 SVGIG (reference sequence). The CDR3 is made up of 11 amino acids. The CDR3 spells CAWGGSRELFF. Here the CDR3 DNA reads TGTGCCTGGGGGGGGTCCAGGGAGCTGTTTTTT. Full variable domain (outside the CDR3, taken from reference TRBV30 and TRBJ2-2): SQTIHQWPATLVQPVGSPLSLECTVEGTSNPNLYWYRQAAGRGLQLLFYSVGIGQISSEVPQNLSASRPQDRQFILSSKKLLLSDSGFYLCAWGGSRELFFGEGSRLTVL.

This clone showed up just once. The chain couples TRBV10-3 to TRBJ1-5; D uncertain. This CDR3 spans 14 amino acids. CDR1 is ENHRY and CDR2 is SYGVKD in the germline V gene. Trimming left V 0 bases short and J 9 bases short, with 12 bases between. The CDR3 here is CAISESRGLGPQHF. The CDR3 DNA is TGTGCCATCAGTGAGTCGAGAGGGTTAGGGCCCCAGCATTTT.

The J gene is TRBJ2-1, the V gene TRBV14; a possible D gene is TRBD2 (5 bases). The CDR3 is 16 residues long. Trimming cost V 4 bases and J 12 bases, with 25 bases left between them. The germline CDR1 and CDR2 sequences are SGHDN and FVKESK. The chain's CDR3 is CASSRVPGVAGSGQFF. CDR3 bases: TGTGCCAGCAGCCGAGTCCCCGGGGTAGCCGGGTCAGGGCAGTTCTTC.

The chain carries TRBV2 and TRBJ1-2, with D perhaps matching TRBD1 (5 bases). The CDR3 has 15 residues. V was trimmed by 1 base and J by 4 bases, leaving 13 bases between them. Germline CDR1 reads SNHLY; CDR2 reads FYNNEI. The CDR3 nucleotides read TGTGCCAGCAGTGAAGGGCAGGGAGGGACCTATGGCTACACCTTC. Residues: CASSEGQGGTYGYTF.

The chain is built from TRBV9 and TRBJ1-3; 7 bases map to TRBD1. Germline V gene data show CDR1 as SGDLS and CDR2 as YYNGEE. CDR3 size: 14 residues. V lost 4 bases to trimming and J lost 4 bases; unmatched junction nucleotides: 5. This CDR3 reads CASSFRTGGNTIYF. The DNA of the CDR3 is TGTGCCAGCAGCTTTCGGACAGGAGGAAACACCATATATTTT.

This chain uses TRBV5-1 with TRBJ1-1; weak D call: TRBD1 (5 bases). Per germline, CDR1 SGHRS and CDR2 YFSETQ. CDR3 length: 15 amino acids. Trimming shortened V by 2 bases and J by 4 bases, and 15 bases separated the two germline ends. The chain's CDR3 is CASSLISLGGTEAFF. The CDR3 region has the DNA TGCGCCAGCAGCTTAATAAGCCTCGGGGGCACTGAAGCTTTCTTT.